This T cell receptor beta chain was found in a study of cytomegalovirus exposure and HLA in healthy donors (TCRdb year 2017). Notes on the research overall: In an earlier analysis of approximately 500 of the donors, 276 Gb of sequence data and roughly 100 million unique TCR beta sequences from roughly 200 million T cells were reported. An early release covering some 640 HLA-typed donors comprised approximately 290 gigabases of sequencing data and tens of millions of unique TCR sequences. Five DR-DQ haplotypes were handled as single units for association and clustering, since linkage in the cohort was strong. In addition to the first cohort of 650 to 750 subjects, a separate validation cohort of under 150 different subjects was used. All discovery cohort repertoires had been generated on a single sequencing platform. Rather than using new phenotypic data, the later analysis identified candidate immune exposures from TCR beta sequences and from how often those sequences occurred across donors. A later analysis re-examined previously published TCR beta repertoires from just over 650 donors and added high-resolution HLA genotyping to investigate patterns of TCR occurrence. Alongside the repertoire data, information on donor age, sex, ethnicity and CMV serostatus was compiled. The study aimed to test whether cataloging public T cell receptors could reveal signatures of past pathogen exposure. To predict cytomegalovirus infection status, the study combined high-throughput TCR immunosequencing, statistical association of individual TCRs with disease status, and machine learning. A later genetic analysis took genome-wide SNP genotypes for about 55% of the 666 donors and used that subset as a discovery cohort. An earlier analysis of a few hundred of the donors applied high-throughput TCR beta sequencing to assess whether each TCR beta V gene segment acted as functional or pseudogenic. Across 300 to 500 genotyped donors of the cohort, an average of approximately 240,000 unique TCR beta nucleotide sequences per donor were sequenced, and roughly a sixth of those sequences were non-productive. The genetic ancestry cluster associated with self-reported Caucasian donors included over 65% of the 398 genotyped donors. Typing coverage varied by locus: 629-630 donors for A, B, C, DRB1 and DQB1; approximately 560 for DQA1; about 590 for DPA1; more than 450 for DPB1. The study used immunosequencing to profile the T cell repertoires of 670 or so subjects and linked those repertoires to cytomegalovirus serostatus. HLA typing included class I and class II loci at four-digit resolution.

On the study overall, not on this receptor specifically: Correlated functional status among segregating V segments might be attributable to linkage disequilibrium, but an unknown experimental factor could not be ruled out. Over 15 rarely observed V segments, including chromosome 9 orphons, were excluded from the earlier analysis of a few hundred of the donors because counts were too low. According to the authors, the approach could potentially be generalized to other disease states and immunological phenotypes. Strong co-occurrence of HLA alleles, especially DR and DQ, made assigning TCR associations to individual alleles difficult. A later genetic analysis reported fewer N-insertions in productive TCRs among donors in an Asian-associated ancestry cluster than the roughly 650-donor mean. Compared with equally common non-associated chains, HLA-associated TCR beta chains in a later analysis were more clonally expanded and had lower generation probabilities. The study gave a list of about 170 TCR beta chains associated with cytomegalovirus. For the cohort, immune exposure information was limited to CMV serostatus. A further reported finding was that TCR beta sequences accurately predicted the HLA-A and HLA-B alleles for most subjects in the first cohort. Most TCR sequences were seen in very few donors, while some public TCRs were found in many individuals. Cytomegalovirus status was reported to be diagnosed by the classifier with high specificity and sensitivity in both the original and validation cohorts. Because some donors lacked HLA typing at each locus, the association tests relied only on the typed subset. Several of the top co-occurrence clusters appeared to be linked to parvovirus B19, influenza, CMV and Epstein-Barr virus, according to a later analysis. In a later analysis, most CMV-associated TCR beta chains were found to appear HLA-restricted, with HLA associations seemingly driven largely by CMV exposure. According to a later analysis, TCR association rates differed among HLA loci, with DRB1 alleles showing the most associated TCRs and HLA-C alleles showing the fewest. Roughly uniform sequencing depth across donors was assumed in presence/absence analyses, although this assumption may not hold. The sequencing pipeline was judged likely to have produced a cluster of highly shared sequence variants as a technical artifact. In vitro tests confirmed that a few of the cytomegalovirus-associated TCR beta chains recognize cytomegalovirus antigens. In a later analysis, over 15,000 TCR beta sequences were associated with specific HLA alleles at a false discovery rate of 0.05. In this cohort, only TCR beta chains were sequenced, and detectable features were limited by the absence of alpha or paired-chain data. In a later genetic analysis, a missense DCLRE1C variant was associated with V-gene and J-gene trimming of TCR beta chains, and the association was replicated in an independent cohort. In an earlier analysis of about 600 of the donors, most TCR beta V segments appeared in productive rearrangements about 87% or about 30% of the time, broadly matching IMGT annotations.

In this sample, this clone turned up a few times. Its antigen target is currently unknown. There are no base qualities to consult, and no much larger clone falls within one base. The method behind the library was the immunoSEQ multiplex PCR assay. A mixture of 60 forward primers for TCR Vbeta segments and 13 reverse primers for TCR Jbeta segments was used in the multiplex PCR. Amplification of the CDR3 region of rearranged TCR beta genes was performed with a multiplex PCR assay on genomic DNA. The Illumina HiSeq System was used to sequence the amplified TCR beta libraries as 87-base-pair reads. The study's own analysis went as follows. In a later analysis, about 80 million unique TCR beta chains were counted across the approximately 620 repertoires, and around 10 million of these chains were shared by at least two donors. Raw reads were error-corrected and collapsed into unique sequences with a nearest-neighbor algorithm that merged closely related sequences to remove PCR and sequencing errors. Alignment of CDR3 sequences to IMGT reference sequences was used to assign V, D and J gene segments. For a sequence to be retained, a match of at least six nucleotides was required to both a V gene segment and a J gene segment. A rearrangement was called productive if the CDR3 had no stop codons and remained in frame with V and J, and every other rearrangement was called non-productive. CDR3 was defined by IMGT convention, running from the second conserved V-encoded cysteine to the conserved J-encoded phenylalanine. The earlier analysis of about 500 of the donors excluded sequences that lacked an unambiguous match to a single V gene segment. In an earlier analysis of some 590 of the donors, V segments were called functional above 56.7% productive rearrangements and were called segregating when the between-donor standard deviation exceeded 5%. A statistical classification framework was built to diagnose cytomegalovirus status from the catalog of TCR beta chain sequences. In a later analysis, V and J genes were assigned by comparing TCR nucleotide sequences against IMGT/GENE-DB human TR gene sequences. In a later analysis, CDR3 sequences and most-parsimonious VDJ recombination scenarios were assigned using the TCRdist pipeline. In a later analysis, every TCR beta chain was defined by the combination of its CDR3 amino acid sequence and its V-gene family, and reads without a unique V-gene family were dropped. As a way to deal with suspected cross-contamination and a sequencing artifact, a later analysis dropped nearly 600 nucleotide sequences that were highly shared and had low generation probability. In a later analysis, a clonal expansion index was calculated for each public chain from normalized within-repertoire ranks of inferred template counts. A later analysis computed generation probabilities with a VDJ recombination model fitted to out-of-frame rearrangements, and checked the results against IGoR. Hypergeometric tests were used in a later analysis to score TCR-TCR, TCR-HLA and TCR-CMV co-occurrence, with a repertoire-size bias correction applied to the TCR pairs. A later analysis estimated false discovery rates by permuting HLA or CMV assignments 20 times. A later analysis grouped co-occurring TCRs with DBSCAN, adding TCRdist sequence similarity when clustering within HLA-allele-positive subsets. Repertoires with fewer than 30,000 or more than 120,000 public chains were left out of co-occurrence clustering, as were four to six repertoires with anomalous nucleotide sharing. Sourced from immuneACCESS, this table was stored by TCRdb with only in-frame sequences that have V and J called. A share of the clones is absent; for the studies checked, an unresolved V gene accounts for under half, and the remainder has no known explanation. V, J and clone size were drawn from that table, and D and trimming were deduced from the DNA. The sample table contains 130,000 or so clones; only one count was recorded for 8.5% to 9% of them. In total, the top ten clones hold approximately 6% of the sample.

The cohort consisted of 600 to 750 healthy bone marrow donors. At the time of sampling, every cohort member was nominally healthy, though immune exposures that went unrecorded were likely present. The donor tested CMV seropositive and was one of the 289 seropositive cohort members. Each donor provided a peripheral blood sample, and peripheral blood mononuclear cells were used for TCR beta sequencing. Genomic DNA extraction from the blood cell samples was performed with the Qiagen DNeasy Blood Extraction Kit. Sequencing input: PBMCs. This TCR was recovered from a woman aged 40-49 years in good health and CMV-seropositive.

The CDR3 protein sequence reads: CASSPSGQFFNEQFF. The DNA sequence is as follows: TGTGCCAGCAGCCCGTCGGGACAGTTTTTCAATGAGCAGTTCTTC. Recombination joined TRBV11-2 with TRBJ2-1; 7 middle bases align to TRBD1. Including cysteine and phenylalanine, the CDR3 has 15 amino acids. The sequence is cut down to CDR3 DNA, 45 bases in frame from base 1. Germline trimming: 5 bases from V, 6 bases from J; junction bases outside gene matches: 10. The germline V gene provides CDR1 SGHAT and CDR2 FQNNGV.